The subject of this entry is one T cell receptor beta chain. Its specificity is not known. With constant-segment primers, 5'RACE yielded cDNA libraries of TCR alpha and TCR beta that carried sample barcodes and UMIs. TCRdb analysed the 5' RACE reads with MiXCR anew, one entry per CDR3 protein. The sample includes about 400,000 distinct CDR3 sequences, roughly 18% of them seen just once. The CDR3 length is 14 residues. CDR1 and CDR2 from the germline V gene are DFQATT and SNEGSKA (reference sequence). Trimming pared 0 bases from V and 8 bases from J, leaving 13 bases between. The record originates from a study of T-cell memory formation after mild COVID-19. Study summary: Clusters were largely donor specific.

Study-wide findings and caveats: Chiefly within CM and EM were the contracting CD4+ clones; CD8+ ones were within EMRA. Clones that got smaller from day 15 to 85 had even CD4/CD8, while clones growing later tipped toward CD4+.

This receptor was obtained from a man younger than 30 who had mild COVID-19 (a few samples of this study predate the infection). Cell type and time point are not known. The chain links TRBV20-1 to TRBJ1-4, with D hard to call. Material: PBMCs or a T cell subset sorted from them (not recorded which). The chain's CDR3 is CSARDPSSTEKLFF. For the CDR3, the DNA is TGCAGTGCTAGAGATCCCAGCAGTACCGAAAAACTGTTTTTT.